These T cell receptor beta chains were read from a single sample in a study of T cell changes during pregnancy in multiple sclerosis. Libraries were prepared by immunoSEQ multiplex PCR; TCRdb keeps only in-frame clonotypes and omits some of them. The table shows roughly 46,000 clones, with 80% to 85% occurring only once. The sample here was CD4+ T cells from peripheral blood mononuclear cells, taken before pregnancy. The receptor set was obtained from a female donor with multiple sclerosis, enrolled in a pregnancy study. The CDR3 runs from the conserved cysteine through the conserved F or W. A D gene is named only where the DNA matches it firmly. Where a row states a size, it is once, few, many or the class of an expanded clone; other rows omit it.

>TRBJ1-2|TRBD1|once|TRBV5-1
CASSTYRDRDNSGYTF
TGCGCCAGCAGCACCTACCGGGACAGGGATAATAGTGGCTACACCTTC
>TRBJ1-5|.|few|TRBV30
CAWSVQGMEPQHF
TGTGCCTGGAGTGTCCAGGGAATGGAGCCCCAGCATTTT
>TRBJ1-1|.|.|TRBV10-3
CAISGSQGTNTEAFF
TGTGCCATCAGTGGGTCCCAGGGTACGAACACTGAAGCTTTCTTT
>TRBJ2-7|TRBD1|.|TRBV19
CASTSTGGGYEQYF
TGTGCCAGTACCAGTACAGGGGGCGGCTACGAGCAGTACTTC
>TRBJ1-1|.|.|TRBV14
CASSRQGRTEAFF
TGTGCCAGCAGCCGGCAGGGCAGAACTGAAGCTTTCTTT
>TRBJ2-5|TRBD2|.|TRBV19
CASSPRIAGEETQYF
TGTGCCAGTAGTCCGCGTATCGCGGGGGAAGAGACCCAGTACTTC
>TRBJ1-2|.|.|TRBV6-1
CASSLQVKRGYTF
TGTGCCAGCAGTCTCCAGGTCAAACGGGGCTACACCTTC
>TRBJ1-1|.|.|TRBV7-9
CASSFSRDTEAFF
TGTGCCAGCAGCTTTTCCAGGGACACTGAAGCTTTCTTT
>TRBJ1-5|TRBD1|.|TRBV5-6
CASSWSGTGGVSNQPQHF
TGTGCCAGCAGCTGGAGCGGGACAGGGGGGGTTAGCAATCAGCCCCAGCATTTT
>TRBJ1-6|TRBD1|.|TRBV12-5
CASGFIMDRPNSPLHF
TGTGCTAGTGGTTTCATAATGGACAGGCCCAATTCACCCCTCCACTTT
>TRBJ1-1|.|.|TRBV2
CASRPGQSNTEAFF
TGTGCCAGCAGGCCTGGACAGTCGAACACTGAAGCTTTCTTT
>TRBJ1-3|TRBD1|.|TRBV7-6
CASSLEDRVVDTIYF
TGTGCCAGCAGCTTAGAAGACAGGGTTGTAGACACCATATATTTT
>TRBJ1-2|.|once|TRBV6-6
CASKRGHPFGGYTF
TGTGCCAGCAAACGCGGGCATCCATTCGGAGGCTACACCTTC
>TRBJ2-7|.|.|TRBV18
CASSPDISTAYEQYF
TGTGCCAGCTCCCCCGACATCTCAACAGCCTACGAGCAGTACTTC
>TRBJ1-2|TRBD1|.|TRBV7-8
CASSDRDRGLDGYTF
TGTGCCAGCAGCGACCGGGACAGGGGGCTCGATGGCTACACCTTC
>TRBJ2-3|TRBD1|.|TRBV13
CASSPRDRGATDTQYF
TGTGCCAGCAGCCCCCGGGACAGGGGGGCGACAGATACGCAGTATTTT
>TRBJ2-6|TRBD1|.|TRBV5-6
CASSRGQGVSGANVLTF
TGTGCCAGCAGCCGGGGACAGGGGGTCTCTGGGGCCAACGTCCTGACTTTC
>TRBJ2-3|TRBD1|.|TRBV29-1
CSAKTGGADTQYF
TGCAGCGCTAAGACAGGGGGCGCAGATACGCAGTATTTT
>TRBJ2-3|.|.|TRBV2
CASRGAGGPTDTQYF
TGTGCCAGCAGGGGGGCAGGGGGGCCCACAGATACGCAGTATTTT
>TRBJ2-3|TRBD2|.|TRBV6-1
CATTGTITDTQYF
TGTGCCACCACCGGGACTATCACAGATACGCAGTATTTT
>TRBJ1-2|.|once|TRBV30
CAWRGPGVDGYTF
TGTGCCTGGAGAGGGCCCGGGGTCGATGGCTACACCTTC
>TRBJ1-5|.|.|TRBV4-3
CASSLTTDQPQHF
TGCGCCAGCAGCCTGACGACAGATCAGCCCCAGCATTTT
>TRBJ2-7|.|.|TRBV4-1
CASSQDPFSSYEQYF
TGCGCCAGCAGCCAAGATCCGTTTAGCTCCTACGAGCAGTACTTC
>TRBJ2-6|TRBD1|.|TRBV5-6
CASSATGAGANVLTF
TGTGCCAGCAGCGCGACAGGGGCTGGGGCCAACGTCCTGACTTTC
>TRBJ2-5|TRBD1|.|TRBV19
CASSKGRDRETQYF
TGTGCCAGTAGTAAGGGGCGGGACAGGGAGACCCAGTACTTC
>TRBJ2-7|.|.|TRBV6-5
CASSYLPVDEQYF
TGTGCCAGCAGTTACCTCCCGGTCGACGAGCAGTACTTC
>TRBJ1-4|TRBD1|.|TRBV4-3
CASSPRGTGRAGGEKLFF
TGCGCCAGCAGCCCCAGGGGGACAGGCCGCGCGGGCGGGGAAAAACTGTTTTTT